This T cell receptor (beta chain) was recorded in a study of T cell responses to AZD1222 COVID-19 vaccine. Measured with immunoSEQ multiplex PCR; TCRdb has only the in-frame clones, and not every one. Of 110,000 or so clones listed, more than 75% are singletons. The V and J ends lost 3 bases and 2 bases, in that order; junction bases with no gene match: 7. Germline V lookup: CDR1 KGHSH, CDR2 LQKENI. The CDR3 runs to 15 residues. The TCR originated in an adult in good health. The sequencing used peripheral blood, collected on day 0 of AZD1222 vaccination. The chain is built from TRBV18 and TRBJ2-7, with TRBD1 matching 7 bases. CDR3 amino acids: CASSPRGDSTYEQYF. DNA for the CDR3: TGTGCCAGCTCACCCCGAGGGGACAGCACCTACGAGCAGTACTTC.